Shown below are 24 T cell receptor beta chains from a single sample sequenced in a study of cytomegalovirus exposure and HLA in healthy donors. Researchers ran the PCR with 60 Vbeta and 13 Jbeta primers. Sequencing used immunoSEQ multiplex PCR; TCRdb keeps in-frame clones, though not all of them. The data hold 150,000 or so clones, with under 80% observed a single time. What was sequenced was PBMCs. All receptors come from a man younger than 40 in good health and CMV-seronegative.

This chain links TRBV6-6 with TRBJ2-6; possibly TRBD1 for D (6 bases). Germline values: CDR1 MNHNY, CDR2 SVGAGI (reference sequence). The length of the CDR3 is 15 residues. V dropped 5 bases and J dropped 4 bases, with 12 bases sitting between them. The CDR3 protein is CASSPRGRGANVLTF. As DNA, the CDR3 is TGTGCCAGCAGTCCAAGGGGGAGAGGGGCCAACGTCCTGACTTTC.

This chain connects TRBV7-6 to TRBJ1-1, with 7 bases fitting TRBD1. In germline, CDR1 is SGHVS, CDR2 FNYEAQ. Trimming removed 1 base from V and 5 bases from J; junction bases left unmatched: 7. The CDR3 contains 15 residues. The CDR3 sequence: CASSLDKTGWTEAFF. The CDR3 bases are TGTGCCAGCAGCTTAGACAAGACAGGGTGGACTGAAGCTTTCTTT.

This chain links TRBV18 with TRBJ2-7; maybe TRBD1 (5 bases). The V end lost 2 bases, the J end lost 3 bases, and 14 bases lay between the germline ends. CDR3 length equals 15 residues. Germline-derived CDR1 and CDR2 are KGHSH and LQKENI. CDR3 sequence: CASSPSTGGDYEQYF. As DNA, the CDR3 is TGTGCCAGCTCACCATCCACAGGCGGCGACTACGAGCAGTACTTC.

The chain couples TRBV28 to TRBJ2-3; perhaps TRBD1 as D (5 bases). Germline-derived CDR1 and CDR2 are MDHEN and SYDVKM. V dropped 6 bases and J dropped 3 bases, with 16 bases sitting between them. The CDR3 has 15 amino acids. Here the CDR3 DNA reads TGTGCCAGCAGACCCCCAGGGTATGGGACAGATACGCAGTATTTT. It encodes CASRPPGYGTDTQYF.

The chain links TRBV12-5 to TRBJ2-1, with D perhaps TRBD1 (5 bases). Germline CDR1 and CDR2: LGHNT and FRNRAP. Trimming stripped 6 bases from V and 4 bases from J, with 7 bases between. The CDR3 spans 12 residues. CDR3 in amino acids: CASGQEYNEQFF. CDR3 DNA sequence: TGTGCTAGTGGACAGGAGTACAATGAGCAGTTCTTC.

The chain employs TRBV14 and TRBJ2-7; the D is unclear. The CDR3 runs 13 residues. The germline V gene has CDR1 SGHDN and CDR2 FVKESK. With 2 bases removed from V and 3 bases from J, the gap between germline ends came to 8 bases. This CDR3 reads CASSQFPIYEQYF. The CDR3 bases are TGTGCCAGCAGCCAATTCCCCATCTACGAGCAGTACTTC.

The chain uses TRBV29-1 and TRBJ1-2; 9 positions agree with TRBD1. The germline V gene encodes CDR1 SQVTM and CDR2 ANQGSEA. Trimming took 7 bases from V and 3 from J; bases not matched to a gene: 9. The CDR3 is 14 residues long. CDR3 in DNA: TGCAGCGGGGGGCCGGGACAGGGCGACTATGGCTACACCTTC. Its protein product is CSGGPGQGDYGYTF.

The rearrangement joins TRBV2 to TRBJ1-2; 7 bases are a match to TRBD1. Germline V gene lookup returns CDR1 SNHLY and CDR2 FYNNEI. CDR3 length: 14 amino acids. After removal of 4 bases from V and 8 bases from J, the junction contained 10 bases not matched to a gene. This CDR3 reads CASSVNRQGGGYTF. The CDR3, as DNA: TGTGCCAGCAGTGTAAACCGACAGGGAGGCGGCTACACCTTC.

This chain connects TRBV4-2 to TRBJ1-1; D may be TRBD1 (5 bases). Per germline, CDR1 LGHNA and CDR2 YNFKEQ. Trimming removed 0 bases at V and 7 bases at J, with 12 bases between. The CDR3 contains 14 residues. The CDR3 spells CASSQDRRGVEAFF. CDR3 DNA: TGTGCCAGCAGCCAAGATCGTCGGGGGGTTGAAGCTTTCTTT.

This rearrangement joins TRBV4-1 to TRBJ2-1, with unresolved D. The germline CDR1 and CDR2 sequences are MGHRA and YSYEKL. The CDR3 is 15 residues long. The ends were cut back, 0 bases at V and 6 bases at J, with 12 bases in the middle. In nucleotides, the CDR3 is TGCGCCAGCAGCCAAGAAGCACCGCCGAGCAATGAGCAGTTCTTC. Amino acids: CASSQEAPPSNEQFF.

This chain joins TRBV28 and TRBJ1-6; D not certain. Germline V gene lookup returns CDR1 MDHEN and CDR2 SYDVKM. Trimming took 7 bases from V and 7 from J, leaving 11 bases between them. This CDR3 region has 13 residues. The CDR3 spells CASNAAGNSPLHF. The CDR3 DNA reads TGTGCCAGCAACGCTGCGGGGAATTCACCCCTCCACTTT. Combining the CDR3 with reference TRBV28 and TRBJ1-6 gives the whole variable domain DVKVTQSSRYLVKRTGEKVFLECVQDMDHENMFWYRQDPGLGLRLIYFSYDVKMKEKGDIPEGYSVSREKKERFSLILESASTNQTSMYLCASNAAGNSPLHFGNGTRLTVT.

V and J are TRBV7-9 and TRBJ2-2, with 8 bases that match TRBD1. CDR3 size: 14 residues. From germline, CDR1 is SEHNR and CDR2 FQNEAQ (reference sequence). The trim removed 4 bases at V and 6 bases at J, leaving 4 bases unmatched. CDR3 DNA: TGTGCCAGCAGCTCTCCAGGGGGCCCCGGGGAGCTGTTTTTT. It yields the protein CASSSPGGPGELFF.

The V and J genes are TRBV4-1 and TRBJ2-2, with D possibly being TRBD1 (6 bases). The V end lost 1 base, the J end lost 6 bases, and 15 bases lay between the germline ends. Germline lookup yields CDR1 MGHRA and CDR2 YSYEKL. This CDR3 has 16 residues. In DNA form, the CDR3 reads TGCGCCAGCAGCCAAGCCGGGACATTAGGTGCCGGGGAGCTGTTTTTT. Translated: CASSQAGTLGAGELFF.

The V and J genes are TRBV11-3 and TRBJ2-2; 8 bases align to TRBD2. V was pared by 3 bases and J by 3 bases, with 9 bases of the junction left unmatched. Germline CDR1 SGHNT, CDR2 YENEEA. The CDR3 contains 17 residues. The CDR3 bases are TGTGCCAGCAGCTTGCGGGCTCGGGGGGGCCACACCGGGGAGCTGTTTTTT. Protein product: CASSLRARGGHTGELFF.

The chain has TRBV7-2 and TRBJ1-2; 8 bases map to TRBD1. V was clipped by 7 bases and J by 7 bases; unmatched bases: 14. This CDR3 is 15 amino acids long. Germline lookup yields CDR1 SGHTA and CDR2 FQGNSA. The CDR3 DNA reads TGTGCCAGCAACACCCCTGGCAGGGGGCTTGTTGGCTACACCTTC. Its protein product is CASNTPGRGLVGYTF.

The DNA for the CDR3 is TGCGCCAGCGGCGCGACTGGAGGGAAACTGTTTTTT. Amino acid sequence: CASGATGGKLFF. The V call is TRBV4-1, the J call TRBJ1-4; D not resolved. Deletions cut 8 bases from V and 11 bases from J, with 15 bases between. From germline, CDR1 is MGHRA and CDR2 YSYEKL. The CDR3 contains 12 residues.

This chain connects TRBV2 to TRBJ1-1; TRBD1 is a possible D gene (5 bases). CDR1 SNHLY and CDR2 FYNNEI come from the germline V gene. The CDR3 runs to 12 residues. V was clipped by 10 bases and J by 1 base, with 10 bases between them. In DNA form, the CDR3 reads TGTGCCACACGGGGGGGGAACACTGAAGCTTTCTTT. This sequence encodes CATRGGNTEAFF. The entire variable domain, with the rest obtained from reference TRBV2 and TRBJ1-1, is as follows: EPEVTQTPSHQVTQMGQEVILRCVPISNHLYFYWYRQILGQKVEFLVSFYNNEISEKSEIFDDQFSVERPDGSNFTLKIRSTKLEDSAMYFCATRGGNTEAFFGQGTRLTVV.

The CDR3: CSAIRNTEAFF. In DNA form, the CDR3 reads TGCAGTGCTATCAGGAACACTGAAGCTTTCTTT. The chain joins TRBV20-1 to TRBJ1-1, with D unresolved. The CDR3 has 11 amino acids. V gave up 4 bases and J gave up 1 base, with 4 bases separating them. The V gene's germline CDR1 is DFQATT and CDR2 SNEGSKA (reference sequence).

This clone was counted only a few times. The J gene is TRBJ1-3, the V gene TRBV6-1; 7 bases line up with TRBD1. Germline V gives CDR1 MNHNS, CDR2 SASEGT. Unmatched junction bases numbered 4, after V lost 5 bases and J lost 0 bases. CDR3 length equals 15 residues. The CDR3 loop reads CASSRDSRSGNTIYF. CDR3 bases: TGTGCCAGCAGTCGGGACAGCCGCTCTGGAAACACCATATATTTT.

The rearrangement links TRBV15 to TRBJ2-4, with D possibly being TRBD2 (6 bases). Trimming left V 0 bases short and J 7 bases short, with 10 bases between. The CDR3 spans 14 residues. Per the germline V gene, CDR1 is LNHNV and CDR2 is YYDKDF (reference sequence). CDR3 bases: TGTGCCACCAGCAGAGACCAGGCGGGGAACATTCAGTACTTC. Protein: CATSRDQAGNIQYF.

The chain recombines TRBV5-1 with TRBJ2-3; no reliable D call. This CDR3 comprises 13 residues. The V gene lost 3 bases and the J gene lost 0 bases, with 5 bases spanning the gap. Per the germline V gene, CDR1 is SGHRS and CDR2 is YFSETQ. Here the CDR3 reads CASSSQSTDTQYF. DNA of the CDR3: TGCGCCAGCAGCTCCCAGAGCACAGATACGCAGTATTTT.

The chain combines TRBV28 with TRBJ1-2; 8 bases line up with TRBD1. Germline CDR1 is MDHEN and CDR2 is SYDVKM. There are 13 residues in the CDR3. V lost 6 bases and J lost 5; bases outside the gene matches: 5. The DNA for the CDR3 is TGTGCCAGCAGATCGACAGGGGATTATGGCTACACCTTC. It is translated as CASRSTGDYGYTF.

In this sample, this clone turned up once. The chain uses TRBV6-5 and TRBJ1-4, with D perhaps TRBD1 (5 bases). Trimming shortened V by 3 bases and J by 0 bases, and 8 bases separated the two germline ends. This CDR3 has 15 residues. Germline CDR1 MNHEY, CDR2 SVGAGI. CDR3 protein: CASSYRGATNEKLFF. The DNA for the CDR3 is TGTGCCAGCAGTTATCGGGGGGCAACTAATGAAAAACTGTTTTTT.

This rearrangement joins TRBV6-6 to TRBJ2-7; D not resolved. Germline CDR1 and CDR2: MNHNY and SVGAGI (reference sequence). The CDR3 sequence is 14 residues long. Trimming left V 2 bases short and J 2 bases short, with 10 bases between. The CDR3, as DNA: TGTGCCAGCAGTTACGATAGCAACCCCTACGAGCAGTACTTC. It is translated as CASSYDSNPYEQYF.